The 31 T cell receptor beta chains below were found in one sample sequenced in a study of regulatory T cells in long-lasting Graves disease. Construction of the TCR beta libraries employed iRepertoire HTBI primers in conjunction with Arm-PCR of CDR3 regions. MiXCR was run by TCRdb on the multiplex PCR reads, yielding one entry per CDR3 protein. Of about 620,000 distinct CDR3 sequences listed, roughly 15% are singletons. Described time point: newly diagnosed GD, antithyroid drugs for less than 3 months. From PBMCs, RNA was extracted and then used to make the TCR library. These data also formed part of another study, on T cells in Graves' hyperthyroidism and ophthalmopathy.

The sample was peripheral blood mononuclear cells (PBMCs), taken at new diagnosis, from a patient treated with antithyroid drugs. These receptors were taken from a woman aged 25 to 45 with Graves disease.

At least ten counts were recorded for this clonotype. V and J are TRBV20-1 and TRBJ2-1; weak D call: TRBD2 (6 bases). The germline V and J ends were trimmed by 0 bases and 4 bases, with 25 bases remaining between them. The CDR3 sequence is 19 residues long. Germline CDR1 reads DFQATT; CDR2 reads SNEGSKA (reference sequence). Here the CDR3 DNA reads TGCAGTGCTAGAGATTACGGGGGTTACCTTAGTAGCCATTACAATGAGCAGTTCTTC. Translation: CSARDYGGYLSSHYNEQFF.

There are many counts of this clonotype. DNA for the CDR3: TGTGCCAGCAGTTTACAGGGTAACGCTCAGCCCCAGCATTTT. Translating it yields CASSLQGNAQPQHF. The chain uses TRBV12-3 or TRBV12-4 and TRBJ1-5; TRBD1 might be the D (5 bases). The V and J ends lost 2 bases and 6 bases respectively, with 11 bases between them. The CDR3 covers 14 residues.

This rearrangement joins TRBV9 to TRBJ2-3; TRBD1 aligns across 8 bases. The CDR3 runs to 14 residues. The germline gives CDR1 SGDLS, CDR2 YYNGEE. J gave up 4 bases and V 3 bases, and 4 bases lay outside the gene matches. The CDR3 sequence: CASSGRTGSDTQYF. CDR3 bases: TGTGCCAGCAGCGGGAGGACAGGGTCAGATACGCAGTATTTT.

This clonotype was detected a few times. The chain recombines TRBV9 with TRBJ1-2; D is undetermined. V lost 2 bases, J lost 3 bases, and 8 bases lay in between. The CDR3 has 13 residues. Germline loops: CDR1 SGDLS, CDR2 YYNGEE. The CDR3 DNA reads TGTGCCAGCAGCGTCGGGGATTACTATGGCTACACCTTC. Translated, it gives CASSVGDYYGYTF.

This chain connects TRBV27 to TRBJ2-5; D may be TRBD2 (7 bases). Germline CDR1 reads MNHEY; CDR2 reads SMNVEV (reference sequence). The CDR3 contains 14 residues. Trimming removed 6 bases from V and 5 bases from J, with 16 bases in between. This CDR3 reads CASRNLGGGETQYF. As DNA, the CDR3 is TGTGCCAGCAGGAACCTAGGGGGAGGGGAGACCCAGTACTTC.

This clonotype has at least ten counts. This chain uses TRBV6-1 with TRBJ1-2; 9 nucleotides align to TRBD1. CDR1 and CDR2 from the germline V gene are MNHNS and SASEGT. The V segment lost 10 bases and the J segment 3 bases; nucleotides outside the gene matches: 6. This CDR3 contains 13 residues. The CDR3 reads CAMLGQGHYGYTF. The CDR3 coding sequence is TGTGCCATGTTGGGACAGGGACACTATGGCTACACCTTC.

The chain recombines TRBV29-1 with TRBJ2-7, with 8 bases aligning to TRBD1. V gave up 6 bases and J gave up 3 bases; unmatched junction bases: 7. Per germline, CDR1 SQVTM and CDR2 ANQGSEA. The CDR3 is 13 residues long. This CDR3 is CSVPTGTGYEQYF. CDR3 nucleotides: TGCAGCGTACCCACCGGGACAGGCTACGAGCAGTACTTC.

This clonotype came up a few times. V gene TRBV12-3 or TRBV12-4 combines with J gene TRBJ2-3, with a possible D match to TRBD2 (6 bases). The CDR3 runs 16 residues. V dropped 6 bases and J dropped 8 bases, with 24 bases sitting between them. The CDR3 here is CASRGGRAEGTGTQYF. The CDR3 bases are TGTGCCAGCAGGGGGGGAAGAGCGGAGGGGACTGGTACGCAGTATTTT.

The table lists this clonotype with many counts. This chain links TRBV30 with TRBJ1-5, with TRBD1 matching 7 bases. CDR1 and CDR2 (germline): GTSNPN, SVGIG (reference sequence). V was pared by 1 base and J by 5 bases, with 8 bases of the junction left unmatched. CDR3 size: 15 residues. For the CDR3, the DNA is TGTGCCTGGAGTGCTGGGGACAGCGGTCATCAGCCCCAGCATTTT. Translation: CAWSAGDSGHQPQHF.

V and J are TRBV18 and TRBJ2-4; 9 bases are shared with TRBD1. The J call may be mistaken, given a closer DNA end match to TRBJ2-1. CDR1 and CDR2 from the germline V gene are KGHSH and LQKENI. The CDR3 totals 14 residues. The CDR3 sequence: CASSPWDRATEQFF. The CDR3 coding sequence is TGTGCCAGCTCACCATGGGACAGGGCGACTGAGCAGTTCTTC.

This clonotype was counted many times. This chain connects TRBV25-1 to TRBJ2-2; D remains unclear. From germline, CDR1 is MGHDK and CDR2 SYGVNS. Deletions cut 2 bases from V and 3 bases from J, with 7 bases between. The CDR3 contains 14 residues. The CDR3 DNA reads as TGTGCCAGCAGTGAAAAGGAGTACACCGGGGAGCTGTTTTTT. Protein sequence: CASSEKEYTGELFF.

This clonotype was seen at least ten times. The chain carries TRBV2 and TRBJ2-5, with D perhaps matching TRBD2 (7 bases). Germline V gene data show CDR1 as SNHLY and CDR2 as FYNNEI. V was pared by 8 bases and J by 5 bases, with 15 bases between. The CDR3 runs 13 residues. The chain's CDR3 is CASAEGGRETQYF. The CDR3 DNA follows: TGTGCCAGCGCTGAGGGGGGGCGCGAGACCCAGTACTTC.

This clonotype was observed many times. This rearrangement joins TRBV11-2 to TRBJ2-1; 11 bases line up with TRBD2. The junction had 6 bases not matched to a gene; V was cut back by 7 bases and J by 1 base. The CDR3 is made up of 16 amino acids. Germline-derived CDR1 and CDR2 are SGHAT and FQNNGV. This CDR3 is CASKLLAGVSYNEQFF. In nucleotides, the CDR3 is TGTGCCAGCAAACTACTAGCGGGAGTATCCTACAATGAGCAGTTCTTC.

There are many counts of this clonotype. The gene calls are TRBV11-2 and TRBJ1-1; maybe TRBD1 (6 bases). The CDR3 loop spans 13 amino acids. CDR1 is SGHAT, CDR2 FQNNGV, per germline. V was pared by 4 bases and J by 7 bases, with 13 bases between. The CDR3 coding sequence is TGTGCCAGCAGCTCATCGACAGGAGGTGAAGCTTTCTTT. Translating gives CASSSSTGGEAFF. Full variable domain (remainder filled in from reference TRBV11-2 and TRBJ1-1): EAGVAQSPRYKIIEKRQSVAFWCNPISGHATLYWYQQILGQGPKLLIQFQNNGVVDDSQLPKDRFSAERLKGVDSTLKIQPAKLEDSAVYLCASSSSTGGEAFFGQGTRLTVV.

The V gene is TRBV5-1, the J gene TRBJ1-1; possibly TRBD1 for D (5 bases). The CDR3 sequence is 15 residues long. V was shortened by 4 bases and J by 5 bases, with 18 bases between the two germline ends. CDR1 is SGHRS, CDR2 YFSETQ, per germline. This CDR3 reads CASSKGGQGGTEAFF. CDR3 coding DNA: TGCGCCAGCAGCAAAGGAGGGCAGGGAGGGACTGAAGCTTTCTTT.

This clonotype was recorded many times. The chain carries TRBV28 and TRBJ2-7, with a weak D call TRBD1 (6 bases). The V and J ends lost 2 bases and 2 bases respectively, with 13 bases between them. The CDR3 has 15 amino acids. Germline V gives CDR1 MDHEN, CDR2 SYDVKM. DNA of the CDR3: TGTGCCAGCAGTTTACCCCGGGACAAAGCCTACGAGCAGTACTTC. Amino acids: CASSLPRDKAYEQYF.

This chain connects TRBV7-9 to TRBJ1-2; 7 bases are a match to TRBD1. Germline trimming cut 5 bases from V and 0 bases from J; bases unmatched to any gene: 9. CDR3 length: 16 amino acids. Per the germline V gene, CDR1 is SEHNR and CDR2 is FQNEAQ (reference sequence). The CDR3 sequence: CASSPPRGTANYGYTF. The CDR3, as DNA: TGTGCCAGCAGCCCGCCCAGGGGGACGGCTAACTATGGCTACACCTTC.

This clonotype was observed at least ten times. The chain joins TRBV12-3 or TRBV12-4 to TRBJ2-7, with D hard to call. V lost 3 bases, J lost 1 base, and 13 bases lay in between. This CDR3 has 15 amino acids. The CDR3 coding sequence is TGTGCCAGCAGTTTGAACCGTCTGTCATCCTACGAGCAGTACTTC. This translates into CASSLNRLSSYEQYF.

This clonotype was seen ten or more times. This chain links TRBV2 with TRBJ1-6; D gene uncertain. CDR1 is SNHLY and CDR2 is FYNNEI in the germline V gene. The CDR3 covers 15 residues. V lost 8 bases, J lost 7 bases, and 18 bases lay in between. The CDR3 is CASLSSPVTNSPLHF. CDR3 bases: TGTGCCAGCTTATCGAGCCCAGTCACCAATTCACCCCTCCACTTT.

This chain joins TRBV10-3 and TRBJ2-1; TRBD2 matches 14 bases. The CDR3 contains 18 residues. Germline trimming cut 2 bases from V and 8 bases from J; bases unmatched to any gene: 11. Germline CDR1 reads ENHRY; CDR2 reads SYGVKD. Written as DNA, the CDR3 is TGTGCCATCAGTGAGACCCTCCCTGGACTAGCGGGAGGATATGAGCAGTTCTTC. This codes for CAISETLPGLAGGYEQFF.

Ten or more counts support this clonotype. Here the CDR3 DNA reads TGCAGTGCTAGTGGTAGCGGGAAGACAGGCGATGAGCAGTTCTTC. Protein: CSASGSGKTGDEQFF. The gene calls are TRBV20-1 and TRBJ2-1; TRBD2 agrees at 8 bases. Looked up from germline, CDR1 is DFQATT and CDR2 is SNEGSKA (reference sequence). V was pared by 3 bases and J by 8 bases, with 12 bases of the junction left unmatched. The CDR3 extends over 15 amino acids.

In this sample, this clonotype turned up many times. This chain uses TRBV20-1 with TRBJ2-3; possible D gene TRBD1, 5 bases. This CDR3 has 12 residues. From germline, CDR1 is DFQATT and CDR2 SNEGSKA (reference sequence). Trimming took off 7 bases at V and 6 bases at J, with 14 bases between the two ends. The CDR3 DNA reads TGCAGTGTACAAGGGGATGGCGATACGCAGTATTTT. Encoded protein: CSVQGDGDTQYF.

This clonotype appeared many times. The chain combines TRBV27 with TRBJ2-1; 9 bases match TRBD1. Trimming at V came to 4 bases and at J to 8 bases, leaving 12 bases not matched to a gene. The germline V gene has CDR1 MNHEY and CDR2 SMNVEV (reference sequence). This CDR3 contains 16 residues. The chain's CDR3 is CASSSVGTGKNHEQFF. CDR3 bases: TGTGCCAGCAGTTCCGTCGGGACAGGGAAGAATCATGAGCAGTTCTTC.

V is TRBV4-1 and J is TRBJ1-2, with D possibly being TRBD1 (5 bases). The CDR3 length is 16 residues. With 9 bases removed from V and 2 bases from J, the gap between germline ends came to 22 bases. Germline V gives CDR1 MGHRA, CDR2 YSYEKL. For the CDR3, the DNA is TGCGCCAGTCAACAAGAGGCAGGGTTCGGCAACTATGGCTACACCTTC. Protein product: CASQQEAGFGNYGYTF.

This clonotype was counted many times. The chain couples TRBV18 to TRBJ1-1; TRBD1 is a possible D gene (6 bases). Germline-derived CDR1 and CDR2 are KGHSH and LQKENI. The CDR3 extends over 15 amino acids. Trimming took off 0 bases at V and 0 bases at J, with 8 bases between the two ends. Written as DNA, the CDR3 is TGTGCCAGCTCACCACCAGCAGGGGTGAACACTGAAGCTTTCTTT. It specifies CASSPPAGVNTEAFF. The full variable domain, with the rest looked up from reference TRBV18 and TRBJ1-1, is NAGVMQNPRHLVRRRGQEARLRCSPMKGHSHVYWYRQLPEEGLKFMVYLQKENIIDESGMPKERFSAEFPKEGPSILRIQQVVRGDSAAYFCASSPPAGVNTEAFFGQGTRLTVV.

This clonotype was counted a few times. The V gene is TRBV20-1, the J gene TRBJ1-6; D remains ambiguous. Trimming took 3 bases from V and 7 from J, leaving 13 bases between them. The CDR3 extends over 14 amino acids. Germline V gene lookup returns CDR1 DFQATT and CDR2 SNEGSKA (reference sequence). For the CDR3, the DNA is TGCAGTGCTAGGCGGACTTTGGCAAATTCACCCCTCCACTTT. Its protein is CSARRTLANSPLHF.

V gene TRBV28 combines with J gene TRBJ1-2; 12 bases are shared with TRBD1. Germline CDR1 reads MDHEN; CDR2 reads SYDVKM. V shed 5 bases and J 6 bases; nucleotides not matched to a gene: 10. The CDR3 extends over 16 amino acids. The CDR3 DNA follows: TGTGCCAGCAGTACCTCCGGGACAGGGGGCCGTCATGGCTACACCTTC. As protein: CASSTSGTGGRHGYTF.

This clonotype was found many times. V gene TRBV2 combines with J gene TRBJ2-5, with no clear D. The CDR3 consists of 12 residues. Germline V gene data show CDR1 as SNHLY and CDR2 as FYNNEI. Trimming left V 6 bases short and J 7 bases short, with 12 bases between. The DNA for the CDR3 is TGTGCCAGCAGCGATAGCTTGGGGACCCAGTACTTC. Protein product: CASSDSLGTQYF.

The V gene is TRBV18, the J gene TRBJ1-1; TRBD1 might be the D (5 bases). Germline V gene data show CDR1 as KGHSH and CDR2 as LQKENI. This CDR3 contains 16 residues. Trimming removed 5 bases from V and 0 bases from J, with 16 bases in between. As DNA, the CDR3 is TGTGCCAGCTCATACGACAGCCTTAATATGAACACTGAAGCTTTCTTT. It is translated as CASSYDSLNMNTEAFF.

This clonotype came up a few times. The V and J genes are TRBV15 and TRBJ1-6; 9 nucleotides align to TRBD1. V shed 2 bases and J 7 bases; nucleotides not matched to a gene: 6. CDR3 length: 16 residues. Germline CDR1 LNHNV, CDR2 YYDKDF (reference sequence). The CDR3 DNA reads TGTGCCACCAGCAGATACCGGGACAGGGTCAATTCACCCCTCCACTTT. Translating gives CATSRYRDRVNSPLHF.

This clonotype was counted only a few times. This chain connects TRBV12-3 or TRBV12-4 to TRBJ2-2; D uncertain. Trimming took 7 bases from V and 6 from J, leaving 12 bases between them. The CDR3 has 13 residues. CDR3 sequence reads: CASTTIRSGELFF. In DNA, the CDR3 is TGTGCCAGCACTACCATCAGGTCCGGGGAGCTGTTTTTT.